This T cell receptor beta chain was recovered during a study of liver allograft versus peripheral blood T cells. Study-wide background: The authors compared T cell receptor repertoires in transplanted livers with those in the peripheral blood of recipients.

Overall study findings and caveats: Inside liver allografts, T cell receptor repertoires reportedly diverged from the repertoires found in peripheral blood.

One entry per CDR3 protein, called by TCRdb with MiXCR from the reads. In the table there are approximately 6,800 distinct CDR3 sequences, 17% of which are singletons. Of note for this clonotype: Its antigen is unknown.

The sequence was obtained from a human patient who had a liver transplant. Some T cells may be transferred from the graft donor.

This CDR3 is CASSQEVSGQTISGANVLTF. In DNA form, the CDR3 reads TGTGCCAGCAGCCAAGAGGTGTCGGGCCAGACGATCTCTGGGGCCAACGTCCTGACTTTC. The chain is built from TRBV4-2 and TRBJ2-6; D unresolved. Germline CDR1 reads LGHNA; CDR2 reads YNFKEQ. The CDR3 length is 20 residues. Trimming stripped 0 bases from V and 0 bases from J, with 18 bases between.